This entry lists 2 T cell receptor beta chains sequenced from one sample in a study of blood T cell repertoires in COVID-19. Assay used: immunoSEQ multiplex PCR; TCRdb lists only in-frame clones, some missing. This repertoire shows fewer than 300,000 clones, about 89% found once; its top ten account for about 1.4%. Input material: peripheral blood. These receptor sequences come from a woman in her 40s who had recovered from COVID-19.

V gene TRBV6-5 combines with J gene TRBJ2-5; D perhaps matches TRBD1 (6 bases). Germline V gives CDR1 MNHEY, CDR2 SVGAGI. CDR3 size: 14 residues. Trimming left V 6 bases short and J 7 bases short, with 18 bases between. The CDR3 bases are TGTGCCAGCAGAAGGAGTCAGGGGTTTGGGACCCAGTACTTC. It codes for CASRRSQGFGTQYF.

The chain links TRBV9 to TRBJ1-6; possible D gene TRBD1, 5 bases. CDR3 length equals 15 residues. The V gene lost 0 bases and the J gene lost 9 bases, with 13 bases spanning the gap. Looked up from germline, CDR1 is SGDLS and CDR2 is YYNGEE. CDR3 region: CASSVGRTLASPLHF. Written as DNA, the CDR3 is TGTGCCAGCAGCGTAGGCAGGACACTAGCTTCACCCCTCCACTTT.